This TCR beta chain was obtained from a study of breast tumors, draining lymph nodes, adjacent tissues. Points from the study as a whole: Compared with lymph nodes, tumors were less diverse; compared with nontumor tissue, more. Tumor and nontumor repertoires were significantly more similar in luminal-like than in basal-like breast cancer. Data only fit, rather than demonstrated, lymph node origin of most tumor T cells.

This clonotype was picked up many times. Its antigen is as yet unknown. Samples came from axillary lymph nodes draining the breast cancer. MiXCR, applied by TCRdb to the multiplex PCR reads, yields one record per CDR3 protein. The sample includes about 230,000 distinct CDR3 sequences, approximately 29% of them seen just once. CDR1 and CDR2 (germline): SGHRS, YFSETQ. V shed 4 bases and J 2 bases; nucleotides not matched to a gene: 10. CDR3 size: 16 residues. This receptor was identified in a female donor with breast cancer. Some clones in this sample may be carry-over from other donors' samples. The source material was axillary lymph node tissue. This rearrangement joins TRBV5-1 to TRBJ2-7; 9 bases align to TRBD1. In nucleotides, the CDR3 is TGCGCCAGCAGCCTTGGCGTCGGGACAGGGACCTACGAGCAGTACTTC. It is translated as CASSLGVGTGTYEQYF.